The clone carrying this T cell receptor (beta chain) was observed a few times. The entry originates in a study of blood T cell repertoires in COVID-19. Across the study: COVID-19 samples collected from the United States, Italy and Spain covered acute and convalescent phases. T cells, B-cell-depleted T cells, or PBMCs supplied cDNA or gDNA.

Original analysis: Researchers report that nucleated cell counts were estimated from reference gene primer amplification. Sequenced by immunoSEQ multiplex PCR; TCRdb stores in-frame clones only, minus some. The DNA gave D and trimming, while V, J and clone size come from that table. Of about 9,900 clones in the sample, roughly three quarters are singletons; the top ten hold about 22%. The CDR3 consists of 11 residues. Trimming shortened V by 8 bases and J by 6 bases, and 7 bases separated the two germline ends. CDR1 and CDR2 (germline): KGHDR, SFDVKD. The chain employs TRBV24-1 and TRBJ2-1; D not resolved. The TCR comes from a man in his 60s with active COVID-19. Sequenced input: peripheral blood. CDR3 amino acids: CATTFLNEQFF. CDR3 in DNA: TGTGCCACCACTTTTCTCAATGAGCAGTTCTTC.